In its sample, the clone carrying this TCR beta chain was seen many times. What it binds is not known. These data originate in a study of response to subunit inactivated influenza vaccine. Study findings and constraints: Each seasonal flu vaccination may recruit only limited new T cells, authors suggested.

TCRdb re-derived calls from the RT-PCR reads in MiXCR, one entry per CDR3 protein. The table lists 530,000 or so distinct CDR3 sequences, 14% of them singletons. Trimming stripped 0 bases from V and 4 bases from J, with 13 bases between. Germline lookup yields CDR1 LGHNA and CDR2 YNFKEQ. This CDR3 region has 16 residues. V and J are TRBV4-2 and TRBJ1-5; D uncertain. This sample comprised PBMCs from blood, obtained roughly 12 days after vaccination. This TCR was recovered from a man aged 50-59 years who received an inactivated influenza vaccine. CDR3 sequence: CASSQDGTTTNQPQHF. In nucleotides, the CDR3 is TGTGCCAGCAGCCAAGATGGCACTACTACAAATCAGCCCCAGCATTTT.